This passage covers 25 T cell receptor beta chains from one sample sequenced in a study of blood T cell repertoires in COVID-19. Method: immunoSEQ multiplex PCR; TCRdb's copy keeps in-frame clones and lacks some. The profile shows around 300,000 clones, 80% to 90% of them singletons. Sequenced: peripheral blood. These TCRs come from a woman aged 40 to 49 with acute or convalescent COVID-19.

The chain carries TRBV3-1 (or the pseudogene TRBV3-2) and TRBJ1-6, with D perhaps TRBD1 (6 bases). The CDR3 runs 16 residues. From germline, CDR1 is LGHDT and CDR2 YNNKEL (reference sequence). V was shortened by 3 bases and J by 9 bases, with 18 bases between the two germline ends. The CDR3 region is CASSQMGATGISPLHF. In nucleotides, the CDR3 is TGTGCCAGCAGCCAGATGGGGGCCACGGGAATTTCACCCCTCCACTTT.

This chain joins TRBV5-1 and TRBJ1-5; TRBD1 might be the D (5 bases). V was clipped by 4 bases and J by 3 bases, with 8 bases between them. CDR1 and CDR2 from the germline V gene are SGHRS and YFSETQ. CDR3 length equals 13 residues. CDR3 sequence: CASSLDTNQPQHF. CDR3 in DNA: TGCGCCAGCAGCCTGGACACCAATCAGCCCCAGCATTTT.

The genes are TRBV18 and TRBJ1-1; a weak D match, TRBD1 (5 bases). In germline, CDR1 is KGHSH, CDR2 LQKENI. The CDR3 extends over 16 amino acids. The V end lost 6 bases, the J end lost 0 bases, and 17 bases lay between the germline ends. For the CDR3, the DNA is TGTGCCAGCTCTCCGGCGGAGGGGAGCATGAACACTGAAGCTTTCTTT. Translated: CASSPAEGSMNTEAFF.

J is TRBJ2-5 and V is TRBV11-3; 12 nucleotides line up with TRBD1. This CDR3 has 17 amino acids. Trimming at V came to 5 bases and at J to 5 bases, leaving 12 bases not matched to a gene. Germline CDR1 is SGHNT and CDR2 is YENEEA. DNA for the CDR3: TGTGCCAGCAGCCCAAGTTTGGGACAGGGGGCGCGGGAGACCCAGTACTTC. Translated, it gives CASSPSLGQGARETQYF.

The rearrangement links TRBV7-9 to TRBJ2-2, with D perhaps matching TRBD1 (6 bases). V was trimmed by 3 bases and J by 7 bases, leaving 15 bases between them. CDR1 is SEHNR and CDR2 is FQNEAQ in the germline V gene (reference sequence). CDR3 length: 15 amino acids. The CDR3 loop is CASSFPQGWVGELFF. The CDR3 bases are TGTGCCAGCAGCTTCCCACAGGGTTGGGTCGGGGAGCTGTTTTTT.

To note about this clone: Other DNA sequences in the sample encode the same CDR3. The chain is built from TRBV7-8 and TRBJ1-4, with 7 bases fitting TRBD1. This CDR3 is built from 14 residues. Germline CDR1 reads SGHVS; CDR2 reads FQNEAQ. The junction had 2 bases not matched to a gene; V was cut back by 4 bases and J by 3 bases. The CDR3 region has the DNA TGTGCCAGCAGCTGGACAGGACCTAATGAAAAACTGTTTTTT. It translates to CASSWTGPNEKLFF. Variable domain in full (rest from reference TRBV7-8 and TRBJ1-4): GAGVSQSPRYKVAKRGQDVALRCDPISGHVSLFWYQQALGQGPEFLTYFQNEAQLDKSGLPSDRFFAERPEGSVSTLKIQRTQQEDSAVYLCASSWTGPNEKLFFGSGTQLSVL.

This chain joins TRBV27 and TRBJ2-1; TRBD1 is a possible D gene (6 bases). Germline V gene lookup returns CDR1 MNHEY and CDR2 SMNVEV (reference sequence). Trimming stripped 7 bases from V and 5 bases from J, with 12 bases between. This CDR3 is 13 amino acids long. CDR3 coding DNA: TGTGCCAGCACACCGGGACACAACAATGAGCAGTTCTTC. This gives the protein CASTPGHNNEQFF.

The chain carries TRBV27 and TRBJ2-1, with D possibly matching TRBD2 (5 bases). The CDR3 covers 12 residues. Between the trimmed V and J ends, which lost 3 bases and 15 bases, there was a span of 15 bases. CDR1 and CDR2 (germline): MNHEY, SMNVEV (reference sequence). CDR3 sequence: CASSFNGEVVFF. The CDR3 DNA is TGTGCCAGCAGTTTTAACGGGGAAGTAGTGTTCTTC.

The genes are TRBV5-6 and TRBJ2-5; 7 nucleotides match TRBD1. CDR1 and CDR2 from the germline V gene are SGHDT and YYEEEE. Trimming took 4 bases from V and 2 from J; bases not matched to a gene: 2. The CDR3 is made up of 13 amino acids. This CDR3 reads CASSRDRQETQYF. Here the CDR3 DNA reads TGTGCCAGCAGCCGGGACAGACAAGAGACCCAGTACTTC. Filled out from reference TRBV5-6 and TRBJ2-5, the complete variable domain reads DAGVTQSPTHLIKTRGQQVTLRCSPKSGHDTVSWYQQALGQGPQFIFQYYEEEERQRGNFPDRFSGHQFPNYSSELNVNALLLGDSALYLCASSRDRQETQYFGPGTRLLVL.

This chain links TRBV10-2 with TRBJ1-6; possibly TRBD1 for D (6 bases). CDR3 length: 17 residues. Germline assignment: CDR1 WSHSY and CDR2 SAAADI. V lost 0 bases and J 8 bases, leaving 17 bases between the germline ends. CDR3 region: CASSESGQGLFYSPLHF. In nucleotides, the CDR3 is TGCGCCAGCAGTGAGTCCGGGCAGGGGCTATTCTATTCACCCCTCCACTTT.

There are a few counts of this clone. The V call is TRBV3-1 (or the pseudogene TRBV3-2), the J call TRBJ2-1, with a tentative D call TRBD2 (6 bases). V lost 5 bases and J lost 3, with 11 bases in between. From germline, CDR1 is LGHDT and CDR2 YNNKEL (reference sequence). The CDR3 sequence is 14 residues long. The CDR3 DNA reads TGTGCCAGCAGCTATATGGGGGGCTACAATGAGCAGTTCTTC. Its translation: CASSYMGGYNEQFF.

V usage is TRBV6-1 and J usage is TRBJ2-1; TRBD2 matches 9 bases. This CDR3 region has 15 residues. Germline V lookup: CDR1 MNHNS, CDR2 SASEGT. The J segment lost 4 bases and the V segment lost 2 bases, leaving 3 bases of the junction unmatched. The CDR3 nucleotides read TGTGCCAGCAGTGAAAGTCTAGCGGGGTACAATGAGCAGTTCTTC. Translated: CASSESLAGYNEQFF.

The gene calls are TRBV27 and TRBJ2-2, with D tentatively TRBD2 (5 bases). The V end was cut by 2 bases, the J end by 9 bases, with 7 bases between. The CDR3 length is 12 residues. Germline loops: CDR1 MNHEY, CDR2 SMNVEV (reference sequence). The CDR3 protein is CASSLSGRELFF. The CDR3 bases are TGTGCCAGCAGTTTAAGCGGCCGGGAGCTGTTTTTT.

The chain employs TRBV3-1 (or the pseudogene TRBV3-2) and TRBJ1-2; D unclear. V lost 0 bases and J lost 9, with 11 bases in between. Per the germline V gene, CDR1 is LGHDT and CDR2 is YNNKEL (reference sequence). The CDR3 runs 13 residues. The CDR3 nucleotides are TGTGCCAGCAGCCAAGATTTTCGCGGAAGCTACACCTTC. It is translated as CASSQDFRGSYTF.

The chain has TRBV5-1 and TRBJ1-2, with 8 positions matching TRBD1. Germline CDR1 is SGHRS and CDR2 is YFSETQ. This CDR3 is built from 15 residues. V trimming: 4 bases; J trimming: 5 bases; junction bases outside the gene matches: 10. In DNA, the CDR3 is TGCGCCAGCAGCCTCCGACAGGGGAGGGAGTATGGCTACACCTTC. This translates into CASSLRQGREYGYTF.

In this sample, this clone turned up once. The chain has TRBV11-2 and TRBJ1-3; no reliable D call. CDR1 is SGHAT and CDR2 is FQNNGV in the germline V gene. V was trimmed by 5 bases and J by 0 bases, leaving 11 bases between them. CDR3 length equals 15 residues. CDR3 DNA sequence: TGTGCCAGCAGCCGGATCCGGGGCTCTGGAAACACCATATATTTT. Its translation: CASSRIRGSGNTIYF.

V gene TRBV6-1 combines with J gene TRBJ1-1, with D possibly TRBD1 on 5 matching bases. The germline gives CDR1 MNHNS, CDR2 SASEGT. The V and J ends lost 1 base and 8 bases respectively, with 20 bases between them. This CDR3 spans 16 amino acids. The CDR3 here is CASSEGYGTGGSEAFF. The CDR3 region has the DNA TGTGCCAGCAGTGAAGGCTACGGTACAGGAGGGTCGGAAGCTTTCTTT.

CDR3 residues: CASTLGGASTDTQYF. The CDR3 DNA reads as TGTGCCAGCACCTTAGGGGGGGCGAGCACAGATACGCAGTATTTT. The chain combines TRBV5-8 with TRBJ2-3; possible D gene TRBD2, 7 bases. Trimming stripped 6 bases from V and 0 bases from J, with 14 bases between. This CDR3 has 15 amino acids. Germline V gene sequence: CDR1 SGHTS, CDR2 YDEGEE.

The J gene is TRBJ1-6, the V gene TRBV5-6; D remains ambiguous. Germline V lookup: CDR1 SGHDT, CDR2 YYEEEE. Trimming stripped 0 bases from V and 8 bases from J, with 12 bases between. The CDR3 contains 15 residues. The CDR3 protein is CASSLDPLADSPLHF. CDR3 DNA sequence: TGTGCCAGCAGCTTGGACCCTCTCGCGGATTCACCCCTCCACTTT.

CDR3 in amino acids: CASSEQGRAGELFF. CDR3 DNA: TGTGCCAGCAGCGAACAGGGTCGGGCCGGGGAGCTGTTTTTT. The chain recombines TRBV9 with TRBJ2-2, with D perhaps matching TRBD1 (6 bases). The CDR3 consists of 14 residues. Germline V lookup: CDR1 SGDLS, CDR2 YYNGEE. Trimming took off 3 bases at V and 6 bases at J, with 12 bases between the two ends.

In its sample, this clone was seen a few times. This chain links TRBV9 with TRBJ1-2, with 10 nucleotides matching TRBD1. V trimming: 3 bases; J trimming: 6 bases; junction bases outside the gene matches: 8. Germline lookup yields CDR1 SGDLS and CDR2 YYNGEE. CDR3 length equals 15 residues. DNA for the CDR3: TGTGCCAGCAGCGCGTGGGACAGGGGCTCTAATGGCTACACCTTC. Translated, it gives CASSAWDRGSNGYTF.

This chain links TRBV4-1 with TRBJ2-7; 7 bases line up with TRBD1. Germline assignment: CDR1 MGHRA and CDR2 YSYEKL. V was pared by 4 bases and J by 0 bases, with 3 bases of the junction left unmatched. The CDR3 is made up of 14 amino acids. The CDR3 DNA reads as TGCGCCAGCAGCCCACAGGGGTTCTCCTACGAGCAGTACGTC. It codes for CASSPQGFSYEQYV.

This clone appeared a few times. The chain links TRBV28 to TRBJ1-5; TRBD1 aligns across 7 bases. CDR3 length: 16 amino acids. In germline, CDR1 is MDHEN, CDR2 SYDVKM. V lost 5 bases and J lost 0; bases outside the gene matches: 7. The CDR3 sequence is CASSGPGTDSNQPQHF. Here the CDR3 DNA reads TGTGCCAGCAGTGGCCCCGGGACAGATAGCAATCAGCCCCAGCATTTT.

The rearrangement links TRBV10-3 to TRBJ1-3; TRBD1 matches 9 bases. Germline lookup yields CDR1 ENHRY and CDR2 SYGVKD. Trimming at V came to 8 bases and at J to 3 bases, leaving 11 bases not matched to a gene. The CDR3 is made up of 16 amino acids. Here the CDR3 DNA reads TGTGCCATCCAGGGAACAGGGGGCTTTTATGGAAACACCATATATTTT. It yields the protein CAIQGTGGFYGNTIYF.

The chain couples TRBV6-2 or TRBV6-3 to TRBJ2-3; 8 bases align to TRBD2. Germline CDR1 is MNHEY and CDR2 is SVGEGT. The CDR3 runs 19 residues. J gave up 2 bases and V 2 bases, and 15 bases lay outside the gene matches. The CDR3 DNA is TGTGCCAGCAGTTACGACCCCTTCGCGGGGGGTGAATTCACAGATACGCAGTATTTT. It translates to CASSYDPFAGGEFTDTQYF.